The next 4 T cell receptor beta chains were all read from a single sample in a study of cytomegalovirus exposure and HLA in healthy donors. In the PCR, 60 Vbeta and 13 Jbeta primers were used. TCRdb keeps only in-frame clones here, not all; method: immunoSEQ multiplex PCR. The table records 150,000 to 200,000 clones, 75% to 80% of them present only once. The sequenced material came from PBMCs. The receptors originated from a man aged 35 to 55 in good health and CMV-seropositive.

The chain carries TRBV5-4 and TRBJ2-3; 7 bases agree with TRBD1. With V trimmed by 0 bases and J by 4 bases, 5 bases remained unmatched. Germline V gene sequence: CDR1 SGHNT, CDR2 YYREEE (reference sequence). This CDR3 is built from 15 residues. CDR3 sequence reads: CASSLGTGPADTQYF. CDR3 DNA: TGTGCCAGCAGCTTGGGGACAGGACCAGCAGATACGCAGTATTTT.

The chain links TRBV10-3 to TRBJ2-5; a possible D gene is TRBD2 (5 bases). Deletions cut 4 bases from V and 6 bases from J, with 18 bases between. The length of the CDR3 is 15 residues. Germline V gives CDR1 ENHRY, CDR2 SYGVKD. The CDR3 sequence: CAISAGRAGVQTQYF. The CDR3 region has the DNA TGTGCCATCAGTGCAGGACGAGCCGGGGTTCAGACCCAGTACTTC.

This chain joins TRBV6-6 and TRBJ2-5; D gene unclear. This CDR3 comprises 14 residues. Trimming stripped 6 bases from V and 11 bases from J, with 22 bases between. Per germline, CDR1 MNHNY and CDR2 SVGAGI (reference sequence). The CDR3 bases are TGTGCCAGCAGCCCCCAGACATATTACGAGTCGCAGTACTTC. Its protein is CASSPQTYYESQYF.

This clone was found once. The chain employs TRBV6-1 and TRBJ2-3; 9 positions agree with TRBD1. Germline V lookup: CDR1 MNHNS, CDR2 SASEGT. The CDR3 totals 15 residues. The J segment lost 5 bases and the V segment lost 8 bases, leaving 11 bases of the junction unmatched. CDR3 bases: TGTGCCAGCGCTTGGGCACAGGGGGCGGAAGATACGCAGTATTTT. Encoded protein: CASAWAQGAEDTQYF.